This entry lists 8 T cell receptor beta chains sequenced from one sample in a study of blood T cell repertoires in COVID-19. Assay: immunoSEQ multiplex PCR; the TCRdb copy retains only in-frame clones and omits some. The table lists 150,000 to 200,000 clones, roughly 90% of them singletons. The specimen sequenced was peripheral blood. All receptors come from a man aged 30 to 45 with COVID-19, enrolled during active disease.

This clone has a single count. V usage is TRBV9 and J usage is TRBJ1-2, with TRBD1 identical over 10 bases. With V trimmed by 0 bases and J by 4 bases, 12 bases remained unmatched. The germline V gene encodes CDR1 SGDLS and CDR2 YYNGEE. CDR3 length: 18 residues. Here the CDR3 DNA reads TGTGCCAGCAGCGTAGCCCCCGGGACAGGGGAGTTGAGCTATGGCTACACCTTC. This sequence encodes CASSVAPGTGELSYGYTF.

CDR3 DNA sequence: TGTGCCAGCTCACCACCGTCACAGGGGGCCACTGAAGCTTTCTTT. It is translated as CASSPPSQGATEAFF. The rearrangement uses TRBV18 and TRBJ1-1; 9 nucleotides match TRBD1. Germline-derived CDR1 and CDR2 are KGHSH and LQKENI. The ends lost 0 bases at V and 4 bases at J; junction bases unmatched: 3. The CDR3 runs 15 residues.

The chain is built from TRBV19 and TRBJ2-1; TRBD2 matches 10 bases. The CDR3 is 15 residues long. V lost 7 bases, J lost 5 bases, and 8 bases stayed unmatched. CDR1 LNHDA and CDR2 SQIVND come from the germline V gene (reference sequence). This CDR3 is CASTPTSGYDNEQFF. The CDR3 nucleotides read TGTGCCAGTACCCCGACTAGCGGGTACGACAATGAGCAGTTCTTC. Variable domain in full (rest from reference TRBV19 and TRBJ2-1): DGGITQSPKYLFRKEGQNVTLSCEQNLNHDAMYWYRQDPGQGLRLIYYSQIVNDFQKGDIAEGYSVSREKKESFPLTVTSAQKNPTAFYLCASTPTSGYDNEQFFGPGTRLTVL.

The rearrangement joins TRBV24-1 to TRBJ2-3; 10 bases fit TRBD1. J was trimmed by 3 bases and V by 3 bases; bases with no gene match: 5. The CDR3 totals 16 residues. Germline-derived CDR1 and CDR2 are KGHDR and SFDVKD. The CDR3, as DNA: TGTGCCACCAGTGATCCGGGGACAGGGGATACAGATACGCAGTATTTT. Its translation: CATSDPGTGDTDTQYF.

The chain combines TRBV7-8 with TRBJ1-1, with 7 bases that match TRBD1. Germline CDR1 is SGHVS and CDR2 is FQNEAQ. With 6 bases clipped from V and 2 bases from J, the junction kept 9 bases outside the gene matches. There are 15 residues in the CDR3. CDR3 in amino acids: CASRRDRYTNTEAFF. CDR3 DNA: TGTGCCAGCAGGCGGGACAGATATACAAACACTGAAGCTTTCTTT. Combining the CDR3 with reference TRBV7-8 and TRBJ1-1 gives the whole variable domain GAGVSQSPRYKVAKRGQDVALRCDPISGHVSLFWYQQALGQGPEFLTYFQNEAQLDKSGLPSDRFFAERPEGSVSTLKIQRTQQEDSAVYLCASRRDRYTNTEAFFGQGTRLTVV.

The chain joins TRBV15 to TRBJ2-1; 8 nucleotides agree with TRBD1. V gave up 8 bases and J gave up 5 bases; unmatched junction bases: 5. This CDR3 region has 13 residues. CDR1 is LNHNV, CDR2 YYDKDF, per germline (reference sequence). This chain's CDR3 is CATSTGENNEQFF. DNA for the CDR3: TGTGCCACCTCGACAGGGGAGAACAATGAGCAGTTCTTC.

The genes are TRBV5-1 and TRBJ2-5, with D tentatively TRBD2 (5 bases). The CDR3 runs to 14 residues. V lost 0 bases to trimming and J lost 4 bases, with 10 bases between them. CDR1 is SGHRS, CDR2 YFSETQ, per germline. The CDR3 nucleotides are TGCGCCAGCAGCTTGGGAGGGCTGCGAGAGACCCAGTACTTC. It is translated as CASSLGGLRETQYF.

J is TRBJ1-2 and V is TRBV5-6; D possibly corresponds to TRBD1 (6 bases). CDR3 length: 15 amino acids. Trimming removed 4 bases from V and 3 bases from J, with 16 bases in between. Germline CDR1 and CDR2: SGHDT and YYEEEE. CDR3 sequence (DNA): TGTGCCAGCAGCCCCCAGGGGAGTGGTTACTATGGCTACACCTTC. Its translation: CASSPQGSGYYGYTF. The entire variable domain, with the rest obtained from reference TRBV5-6 and TRBJ1-2, is as follows: DAGVTQSPTHLIKTRGQQVTLRCSPKSGHDTVSWYQQALGQGPQFIFQYYEEEERQRGNFPDRFSGHQFPNYSSELNVNALLLGDSALYLCASSPQGSGYYGYTFGSGTRLTVV.